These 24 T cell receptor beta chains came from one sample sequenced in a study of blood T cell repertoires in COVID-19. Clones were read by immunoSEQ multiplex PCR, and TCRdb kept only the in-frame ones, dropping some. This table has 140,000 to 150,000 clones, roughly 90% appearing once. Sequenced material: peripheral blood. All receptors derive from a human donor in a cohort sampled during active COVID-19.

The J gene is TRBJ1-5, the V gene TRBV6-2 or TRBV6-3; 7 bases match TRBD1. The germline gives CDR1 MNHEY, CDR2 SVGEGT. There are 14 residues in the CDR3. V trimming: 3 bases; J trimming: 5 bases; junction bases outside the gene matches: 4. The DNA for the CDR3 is TGTGCCAGCAGTTATTGGCAGGGGGATCAGCCCCAGCATTTT. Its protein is CASSYWQGDQPQHF.

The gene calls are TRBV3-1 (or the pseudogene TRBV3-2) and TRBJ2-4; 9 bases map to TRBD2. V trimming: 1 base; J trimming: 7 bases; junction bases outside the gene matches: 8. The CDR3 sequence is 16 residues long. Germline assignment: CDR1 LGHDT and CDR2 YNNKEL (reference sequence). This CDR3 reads CASSQGGSGSRNIQYF. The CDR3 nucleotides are TGTGCCAGCAGCCAAGGGGGTAGCGGGAGTCGGAACATTCAGTACTTC.

In nucleotides, the CDR3 is TGTGCCAGCAGTTACTCCCTAGGGGTAAATGAGCAGTTCTTC. It is translated as CASSYSLGVNEQFF. The rearrangement uses TRBV6-2 or TRBV6-3 and TRBJ2-1; D is perhaps TRBD1 (5 bases). Germline V gene sequence: CDR1 MNHEY, CDR2 SVGEGT. Trimming removed 0 bases from V and 7 bases from J, with 10 bases in between. The CDR3 is 14 residues long.

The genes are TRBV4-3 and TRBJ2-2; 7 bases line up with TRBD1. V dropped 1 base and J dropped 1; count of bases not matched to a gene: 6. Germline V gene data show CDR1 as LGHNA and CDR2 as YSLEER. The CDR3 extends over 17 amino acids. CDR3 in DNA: TGCGCCAGCAGCCAAGTACCGGGACAGAGGAACACCGGGGAGCTGTTTTTT. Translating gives CASSQVPGQRNTGELFF.

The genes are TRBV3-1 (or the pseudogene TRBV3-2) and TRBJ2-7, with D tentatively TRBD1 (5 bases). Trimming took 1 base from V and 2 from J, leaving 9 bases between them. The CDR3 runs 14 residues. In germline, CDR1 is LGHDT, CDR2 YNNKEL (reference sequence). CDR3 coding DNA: TGTGCCAGCAGCCAAGGGGCAGGGACCTACGAGCAGTACTTC. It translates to CASSQGAGTYEQYF.

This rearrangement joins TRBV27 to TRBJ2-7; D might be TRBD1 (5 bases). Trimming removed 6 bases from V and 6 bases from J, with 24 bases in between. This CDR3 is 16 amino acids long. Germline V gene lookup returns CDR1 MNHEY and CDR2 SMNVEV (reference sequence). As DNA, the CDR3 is TGTGCCAGCAGAGATACAGGTAGGGCAGCCGCCTCCGAGCAGTACTTC. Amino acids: CASRDTGRAAASEQYF.

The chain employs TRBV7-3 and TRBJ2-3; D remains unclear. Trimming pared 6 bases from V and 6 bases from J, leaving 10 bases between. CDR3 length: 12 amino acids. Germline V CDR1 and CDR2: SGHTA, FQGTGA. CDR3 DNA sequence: TGTGCCAGCAGGCGGTACGAGGATACGCAGTATTTT. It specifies CASRRYEDTQYF.

The CDR3 spells CASSATLSGSYEQYF. In DNA, the CDR3 is TGTGCCAGCAGCGCCACCCTCAGCGGGAGCTACGAGCAGTACTTC. The rearrangement uses TRBV7-2 and TRBJ2-7; TRBD2 matches 8 bases. CDR3 length: 15 amino acids. CDR1 SGHTA and CDR2 FQGNSA come from the germline V gene. V lost 5 bases to trimming and J lost 3 bases; unmatched junction nucleotides: 9.

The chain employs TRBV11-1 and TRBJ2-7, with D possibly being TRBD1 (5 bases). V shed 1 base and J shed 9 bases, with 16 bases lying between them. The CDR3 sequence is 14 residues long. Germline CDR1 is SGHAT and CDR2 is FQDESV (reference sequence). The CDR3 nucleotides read TGTGCCAGCAGCTTAGTATCCCAGGGTGACGGGCAGTACTTC. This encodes CASSLVSQGDGQYF.

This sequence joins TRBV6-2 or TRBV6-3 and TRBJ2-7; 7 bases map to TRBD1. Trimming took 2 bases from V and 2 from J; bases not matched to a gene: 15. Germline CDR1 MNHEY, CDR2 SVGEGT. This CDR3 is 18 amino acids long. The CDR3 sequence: CASSYHPHRQGTPYEQYF. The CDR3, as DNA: TGTGCCAGCAGTTACCACCCCCACAGACAGGGAACCCCCTACGAGCAGTACTTC.

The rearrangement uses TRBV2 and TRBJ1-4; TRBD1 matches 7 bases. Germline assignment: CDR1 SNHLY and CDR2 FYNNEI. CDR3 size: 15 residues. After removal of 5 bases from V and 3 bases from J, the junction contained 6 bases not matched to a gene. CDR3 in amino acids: CASSFDRAPNEKLFF. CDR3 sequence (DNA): TGTGCCAGCAGTTTCGACAGGGCGCCTAATGAAAAACTGTTTTTT.

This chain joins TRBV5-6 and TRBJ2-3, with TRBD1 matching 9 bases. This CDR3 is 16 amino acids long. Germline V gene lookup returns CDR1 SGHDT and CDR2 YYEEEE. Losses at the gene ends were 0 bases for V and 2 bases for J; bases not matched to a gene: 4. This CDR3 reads CASSLARDRVTDTQYF. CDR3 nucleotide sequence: TGTGCCAGCAGCTTGGCCCGGGACAGGGTCACAGATACGCAGTATTTT.

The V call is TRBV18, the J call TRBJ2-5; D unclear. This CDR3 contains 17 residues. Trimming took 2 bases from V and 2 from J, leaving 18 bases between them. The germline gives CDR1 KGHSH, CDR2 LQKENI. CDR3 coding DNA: TGTGCCAGCTCACCAAATGTGCCCCCGGGTGGTCAAGAGACCCAGTACTTC. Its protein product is CASSPNVPPGGQETQYF.

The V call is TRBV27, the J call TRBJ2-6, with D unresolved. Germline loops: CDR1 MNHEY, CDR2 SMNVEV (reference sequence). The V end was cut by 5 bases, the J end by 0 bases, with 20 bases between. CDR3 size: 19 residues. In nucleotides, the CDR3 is TGTGCCAGCAGTCTTAGACAACAGTTAACAAGCTCTGGGGCCAACGTCCTGACTTTC. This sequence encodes CASSLRQQLTSSGANVLTF.

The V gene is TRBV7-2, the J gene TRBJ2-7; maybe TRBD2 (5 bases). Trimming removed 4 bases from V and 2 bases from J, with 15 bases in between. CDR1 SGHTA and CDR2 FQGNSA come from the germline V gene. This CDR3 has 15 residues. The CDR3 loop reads CASSSYQRSTYEQYF. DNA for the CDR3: TGTGCCAGCAGCTCATATCAGCGGAGCACCTACGAGCAGTACTTC.

The CDR3 nucleotides are TGTGCCAGCTCACCACCGCCTTCCGTTGACAGGGGAGAGAACACCATATATTTT. Protein sequence: CASSPPPSVDRGENTIYF. This chain uses TRBV18 with TRBJ1-3; TRBD1 matches 8 bases. The CDR3 runs 18 residues. CDR1 and CDR2 (germline): KGHSH, LQKENI. With V trimmed by 0 bases and J by 7 bases, 14 bases remained unmatched.

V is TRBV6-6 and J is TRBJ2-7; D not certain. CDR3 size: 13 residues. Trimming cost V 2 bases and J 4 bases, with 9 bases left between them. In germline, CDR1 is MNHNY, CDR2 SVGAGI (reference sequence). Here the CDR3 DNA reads TGTGCCAGCAGTTACGGTCGGAGATACGAGCAGTACTTC. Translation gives CASSYGRRYEQYF.

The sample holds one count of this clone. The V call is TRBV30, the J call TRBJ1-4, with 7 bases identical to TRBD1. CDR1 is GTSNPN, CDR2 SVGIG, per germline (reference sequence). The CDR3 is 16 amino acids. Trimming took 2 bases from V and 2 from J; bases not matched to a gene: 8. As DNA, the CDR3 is TGTGCCTGGAGTCTTGTAGGGGGCCTGACTAATGAAAAACTGTTTTTT. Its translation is CAWSLVGGLTNEKLFF.

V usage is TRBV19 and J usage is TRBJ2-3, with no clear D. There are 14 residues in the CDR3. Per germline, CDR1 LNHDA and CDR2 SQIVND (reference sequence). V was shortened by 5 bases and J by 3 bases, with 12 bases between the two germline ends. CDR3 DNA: TGTGCCAGTAGTTCCCGACTGGCAACAGATACGCAGTATTTT. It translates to CASSSRLATDTQYF.

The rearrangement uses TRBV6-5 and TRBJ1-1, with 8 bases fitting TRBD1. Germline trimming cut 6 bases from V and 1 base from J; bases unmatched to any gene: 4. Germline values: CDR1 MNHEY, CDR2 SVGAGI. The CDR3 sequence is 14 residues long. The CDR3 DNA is TGTGCCAGCAGGGCGACAGGGGCGAACACTGAAGCTTTCTTT. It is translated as CASRATGANTEAFF.

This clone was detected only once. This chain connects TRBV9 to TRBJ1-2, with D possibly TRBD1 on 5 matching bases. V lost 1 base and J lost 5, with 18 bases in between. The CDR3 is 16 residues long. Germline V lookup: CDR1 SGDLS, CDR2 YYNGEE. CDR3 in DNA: TGTGCCAGCAGCGTAAGAGACAGTCTTTTAGGGTATGGCTACACCTTC. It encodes CASSVRDSLLGYGYTF.

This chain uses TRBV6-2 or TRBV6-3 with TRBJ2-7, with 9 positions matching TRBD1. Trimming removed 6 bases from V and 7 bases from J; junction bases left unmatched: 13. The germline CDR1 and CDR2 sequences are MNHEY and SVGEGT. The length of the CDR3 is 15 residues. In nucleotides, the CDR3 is TGTGCCAGCAGCCGACCCGGGACAGGGAAATGGGAGCAGTACTTC. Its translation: CASSRPGTGKWEQYF.

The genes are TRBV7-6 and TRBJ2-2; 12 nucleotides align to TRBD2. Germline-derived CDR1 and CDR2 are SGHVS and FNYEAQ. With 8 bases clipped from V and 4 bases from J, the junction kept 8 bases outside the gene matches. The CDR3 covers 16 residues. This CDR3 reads CASGPLAGGGTGELFF. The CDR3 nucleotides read TGTGCCAGCGGCCCACTAGCGGGAGGCGGCACCGGGGAGCTGTTTTTT.

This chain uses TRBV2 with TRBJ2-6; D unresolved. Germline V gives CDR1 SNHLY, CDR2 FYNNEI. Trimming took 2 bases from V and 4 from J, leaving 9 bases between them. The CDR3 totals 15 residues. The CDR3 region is CASSESEAGANVLTF. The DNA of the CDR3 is TGTGCCAGCAGTGAAAGCGAGGCCGGGGCCAACGTCCTGACTTTC.